This TCR beta chain appears in the sequencing data of a study of OX40 agonist ivuxolimab in advanced cancers. Turning to the overall study: Ivuxolimab, which targeted the costimulatory receptor OX40 (CD134), was an agonistic, fully human IgG2 monoclonal antibody. A male proportion of 75% to 85% and a mean age of approximately 60 years, ranging from roughly 23 to 80, were recorded for the dose-escalation cohort. Prior anti-PD-1, anti-PD-L1 or anti-CTLA-4 therapy was permitted, and checkpoint inhibitors had been received by about 44% of dose-escalation patients. Of the approximately 54 patients in dose escalation, 19 had hepatocellular carcinoma, some 15 had melanoma, 9 had renal cell carcinoma and 9 had head and neck cancer. The point of sequencing TCRbeta in the periphery was to test whether ivuxolimab changed TCR sequence diversity and drove clonal T-cell expansion. Partial responses occurred in three dose-escalation patients: two with cutaneous melanoma and one with hepatocellular carcinoma. Intravenous ivuxolimab was administered to patients every 2 weeks at six dose levels: 0.01, 0.1, 0.3, 1.5, 3 and 10 mg/kg. The monotherapy dose-escalation portion (N of about 50 patients) of the phase I ivuxolimab trial is reported in the paper. On the study overall, not on this receptor specifically: At doses of 0.1 to 3.0 mg/kg, clonal expansion of both CD4+ and CD8+ blood T cells was observed from baseline to week 6. Low levels of normalized T-cell clonal expansion were also seen in some patients who did not respond. Partial responders in the 0.1-3.0 mg/kg groups had among the lowest normalized peripheral clonal expansion, especially among CD8+ T cells. Which antigens the clonally expanded peripheral T cells were specific for was not determined. On average, CD8+ T cells showed more expanded clones than CD4+ T cells after ivuxolimab.

Regarding this clone: Its antigen is unknown. Base quality data are lacking; no much larger clone is found one base away.

Relative to germline, V is 4 bases shorter and J is 3 bases shorter, with 16 bases between their ends. In the germline V gene, CDR1 corresponds to LGHNA and CDR2 to YNFKEQ. The CDR3 has 15 amino acids, counting the end cysteine and phenylalanine. The read is trimmed to its CDR3 DNA, 45 bases read in frame from base 1. The trial excluded patients who had a history of autoimmune disease or were on systemic immunosuppression. Peripheral blood for TCR sequencing was collected from all dose cohorts at baseline, on cycle 4 day 1, and on cycle 7 day 1. The samples were taken from a phase I, first-in-human, multicenter, open-label dose-escalation trial of ivuxolimab. Adults with locally advanced or metastatic head and neck squamous cell, hepatocellular, melanoma or renal cell carcinoma were enrolled in the trial. Before TCR sequencing, CD4+ T cells and CD8+ T cells were sorted from peripheral blood as separate populations.

Genomic DNA was isolated from the sorted cells so that the TCRbeta CDR3 region could be sequenced. TCRbeta CDR3 regions were sequenced using the immunoSEQ Assay. TCRdb obtained this table from immuneACCESS and retained in-frame rearrangements with V and J assigned. These tables miss some clones; where compared with another copy, unresolved V genes account for less than half of the shortfall, and the remainder is unexplained. The sample profile shows tens of thousands of clones; roughly 90% of them were found once. In total, the top ten clones hold around 20% of the sample. The sequencing used CD4+ or CD8+ T cells sorted from blood, collected in a trial of the OX40 agonist ivuxolimab. This clonotype originated in an adult with an advanced solid tumor such as melanoma, head and neck, liver or kidney cancer. The chain was built from TRBV4-2 and TRBJ2-7, with TRBD2 as a weak D call on 6 bases. In nucleotide form, the sequence is TGTGCCAGCAGCCCCCCCGGGGAGGCTCACTACGAGCAGTACTTC. The encoded protein is CASSPPGEAHYEQYF.